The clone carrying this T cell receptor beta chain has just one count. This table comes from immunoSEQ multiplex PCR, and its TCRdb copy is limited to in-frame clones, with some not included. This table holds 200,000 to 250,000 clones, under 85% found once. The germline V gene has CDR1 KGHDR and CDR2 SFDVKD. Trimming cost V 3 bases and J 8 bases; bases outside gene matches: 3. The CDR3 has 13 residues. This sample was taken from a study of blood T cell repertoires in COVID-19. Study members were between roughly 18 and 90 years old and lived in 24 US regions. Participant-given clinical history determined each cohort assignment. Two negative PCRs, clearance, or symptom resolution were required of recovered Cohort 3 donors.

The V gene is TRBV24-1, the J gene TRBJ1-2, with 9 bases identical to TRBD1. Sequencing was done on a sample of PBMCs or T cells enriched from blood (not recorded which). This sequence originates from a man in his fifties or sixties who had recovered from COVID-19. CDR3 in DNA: TGTGCCACCAGTGATCGAGGGACAGGGGGCTACACCTTC. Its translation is CATSDRGTGGYTF.